Listed below are T cell receptor beta chains from one sample, sequenced in a study of PD-1 blockade in classical Hodgkin lymphoma. Method: immunoSEQ multiplex PCR; TCRdb's copy keeps in-frame clones and lacks some. This sample has 50,000 to 65,000 clones; approximately 90% occur once, and the top ten carry roughly 8.1%. The sample was peripheral blood mononuclear cells (PBMCs), taken before the fourth cycle of nivolumab. Receptors were obtained from a human donor with classical Hodgkin lymphoma. The CDR3 runs from the conserved cysteine through the conserved F or W. The D gene is left open where the match is weak. Clone size appears in some rows only: once, few, many, or a class for an expanded clone.

CDR3aa,CDR3nt,j_gene,v_gene,d_gene,len,abundance
CASSLVTGDTEAFF,TGTGCCAGCAGCTTAGTTACAGGGGACACTGAAGCTTTCTTT,TRBJ1-1,TRBV7-6,TRBD1,14,few
CASSEGLTGYTF,TGTGCCAGCAGTGAAGGACTCACTGGCTACACCTTC,TRBJ1-2,TRBV25-1,-,12,few
CASSIDRAWGYTF,TGTGCCAGTAGTATCGATCGAGCGTGGGGCTACACCTTC,TRBJ1-2,TRBV19,-,13,-
CATSRDPTGGTNEKLFF,TGTGCCACCAGCAGAGATCCTACAGGGGGCACTAATGAAAAACTGTTTTTT,TRBJ1-4,TRBV15,TRBD1,17,-
CASSESGLIWAHF,TGCGCCAGCAGTGAGTCGGGACTGATTTGGGCCCACTTT,TRBJ1-6,TRBV10-2,-,13,few
CASSLGRLGQETQYF,TGTGCCAGCAGTCTGGGAAGGCTAGGGCAAGAGACCCAGTACTTC,TRBJ2-5,TRBV6-5,-,15,-
CASSLRQGYQPQHF,TGTGCCAGCAGCCTAAGACAGGGGTATCAGCCCCAGCATTTT,TRBJ1-5,TRBV6-5,TRBD1,14,-
CSASAYDGYTF,TGCAGTGCGTCTGCATACGATGGCTACACCTTC,TRBJ1-2,TRBV20-1,-,11,-
CASSLERERGQFF,TGCGCCAGCAGCTTGGAGAGAGAGCGGGGCCAGTTCTTC,TRBJ2-1,TRBV5-1,TRBD2,13,-
CASSLGSGQPQHF,TGCGCCAGCAGCTTGGGTTCGGGTCAGCCCCAGCATTTT,TRBJ1-5,TRBV5-1,-,13,-
CASSDRLLNQPQHF,TGTGCCAGCAGTGACAGGTTACTCAATCAGCCCCAGCATTTT,TRBJ1-5,TRBV27,-,14,few
CASSLPRHSVYEQYF,TGTGCCAGCAGCCTACCCAGGCATTCCGTCTACGAGCAGTACTTC,TRBJ2-7,TRBV5-8,-,15,-
CASSYAVQETQYF,TGTGCCAGCAGTTACGCCGTCCAAGAGACCCAGTACTTC,TRBJ2-5,TRBV6-6,-,13,-
CASSLGWLGSGGAWTEAFF,TGTGCCAGCAGCCTAGGATGGCTCGGGTCGGGGGGGGCTTGGACTGAAGCTTTCTTT,TRBJ1-1,TRBV14,-,19,once
CASSQQGQGDEKLFF,TGTGCCAGCTCACAGCAGGGACAGGGTGATGAAAAACTGTTTTTT,TRBJ1-4,TRBV18,TRBD1,15,-
CASNLQNTGELFF,TGTGCCAGCAACTTGCAGAACACCGGGGAGCTGTTTTTT,TRBJ2-2,TRBV9,-,13,-
CASRTFSAEKLFF,TGTGCCAGCAGGACATTCTCTGCCGAAAAACTGTTTTTT,TRBJ1-4,TRBV6-1,-,13,-
CASSLTGSDTQYF,TGCGCCAGCAGCTTGACAGGGTCAGATACGCAGTATTTT,TRBJ2-3,TRBV5-1,-,13,-
CASSLVGTFNYEQYF,TGTGCCAGCAGCTTAGTAGGGACATTCAACTACGAGCAGTACTTC,TRBJ2-7,TRBV7-9,-,15,-
CASSERGSSYNEQFF,TGTGCCAGCAGTGAACGGGGGTCATCCTACAATGAGCAGTTCTTC,TRBJ2-1,TRBV6-1,-,15,-
CASSDPGDTQYF,TGCGCCAGCAGTGACCCCGGGGACACCCAGTACTTC,TRBJ2-7,TRBV10-1,-,12,-
CASSFGGDNQPQHF,TGCGCCAGCAGCTTCGGGGGAGACAATCAGCCCCAGCATTTT,TRBJ1-5,TRBV5-1,-,14,-
CSVEGSPSTDTQYF,TGCAGCGTTGAGGGGAGTCCAAGCACAGATACGCAGTATTTT,TRBJ2-3,TRBV29-1,-,14,-
CASSAWAINSPLHF,TGTGCCAGCAGCGCCTGGGCCATTAATTCACCCCTCCACTTT,TRBJ1-6,TRBV9,-,14,-
CASSLGQGYNSPLHF,TGCGCCAGCAGCTTGGGACAGGGCTATAATTCACCCCTCCACTTT,TRBJ1-6,TRBV5-1,TRBD1,15,once
CASSLLPSSYEQYF,TGCGCCAGCAGCTTGCTCCCGAGCTCCTACGAGCAGTACTTC,TRBJ2-7,TRBV5-1,-,14,-
CASSFRGSFGNSPLHF,TGTGCCAGCAGCTTTCGGGGCAGTTTTGGTAATTCACCCCTCCACTTT,TRBJ1-6,TRBV7-9,-,16,once
CASRSQGPGGYTF,TGTGCCAGCAGGTCACAGGGTCCCGGTGGCTACACCTTC,TRBJ1-2,TRBV6-6,-,13,-
CASSLGQSYNSPLHF,TGCGCCAGCAGCTTGGGACAGTCCTATAATTCACCCCTCCACTTT,TRBJ1-6,TRBV5-1,-,15,-
CASTTGGSKTEAFF,TGCGCCAGCACCACAGGAGGGTCCAAAACTGAAGCTTTCTTT,TRBJ1-1,TRBV5-1,-,14,once
CASSIPGEKYEQYF,TGTGCCAGTAGTATACCAGGGGAGAAGTACGAGCAGTACTTC,TRBJ2-7,TRBV19,-,14,-
CASSLGTGEAFF,TGCGCCAGCAGCCTCGGGACGGGTGAAGCTTTCTTT,TRBJ1-1,TRBV5-1,-,12,-
CASSVADSSYEQYF,TGTGCCAGCAGCGTAGCTGACAGCTCCTACGAGCAGTACTTC,TRBJ2-7,TRBV9,-,14,-
CASSRQGTEQYF,TGTGCCAGCAGTCGACAGGGGACCGAGCAGTACTTC,TRBJ2-7,TRBV6-5,TRBD1,12,-
CASSGADYGYTF,TGTGCCAGCAGCGGGGCGGACTATGGCTACACCTTC,TRBJ1-2,TRBV2,-,12,-
CASSLGRGGGETQYF,TGCGCCAGCAGCTTGGGTAGGGGAGGTGGAGAGACCCAGTACTTC,TRBJ2-5,TRBV5-1,-,15,-
CASSLSGLAGGHYEQFF,TGTGCCAGCAGTTTATCGGGACTAGCGGGGGGGCACTATGAGCAGTTCTTC,TRBJ2-1,TRBV28,TRBD2,17,-
CASSSSGVYDYNEQFF,TGTGCCAGCAGTTCTAGCGGGGTTTACGATTACAATGAGCAGTTCTTC,TRBJ2-1,TRBV6-5,TRBD2,16,-
CASSYGTGGGTEAFF,TGTGCCAGCAGTTATGGAACAGGGGGCGGGACTGAAGCTTTCTTT,TRBJ1-1,TRBV6-5,TRBD1,15,-
CASTFLPIQGTEAFF,TGCGCCAGCACCTTCCTCCCTATACAGGGGACTGAAGCTTTCTTT,TRBJ1-1,TRBV5-1,TRBD1,15,-
CASSSAGRKGLAKNIQYF,TGTGCCAGCAGCTCCGCGGGACGGAAGGGGCTAGCCAAAAACATTCAGTACTTC,TRBJ2-4,TRBV7-9,-,18,-
CASSYLSGDQPQHF,TGTGCCAGCAGCTATTTGTCCGGCGATCAGCCCCAGCATTTT,TRBJ1-5,TRBV28,-,14,-
CASSDLERGGHEQFF,TGTGCCAGCAGTGACTTGGAGCGGGGGGGCCATGAGCAGTTCTTC,TRBJ2-1,TRBV6-4,TRBD2,15,-
CASSVKPGKNPNEQFF,TGTGCCAGCAGCGTAAAGCCGGGAAAGAATCCCAATGAGCAGTTCTTC,TRBJ2-1,TRBV5-4,-,16,-
CASSISGTGGYEQYF,TGCGCCAGCAGCATATCCGGGACGGGGGGCTACGAGCAGTACTTC,TRBJ2-7,TRBV5-1,TRBD2,15,-
CASSFTGGSGNTIYF,TGCGCCAGCAGCTTTACAGGGGGCTCTGGAAACACCATATATTTT,TRBJ1-3,TRBV5-1,TRBD1,15,-
CASKVVGRHQETQYF,TGTGCCAGCAAGGTAGTCGGGCGTCACCAAGAGACCCAGTACTTC,TRBJ2-5,TRBV2,-,15,-
CASSLGTGGDGYTF,TGCGCCAGCAGCTTGGGAACAGGGGGCGATGGCTACACCTTC,TRBJ1-2,TRBV5-1,TRBD1,14,-
CASSLVSDTQYF,TGTGCCAGCAGCTTAGTGTCGGATACGCAGTATTTT,TRBJ2-3,TRBV7-9,-,12,-
CASSPRSPGIPSAGELFF,TGTGCCAGCTCACCCCGCTCGCCCGGGATACCATCGGCGGGGGAGCTGTTTTTT,TRBJ2-2,TRBV18,-,18,-
CASSLEGVGKLFF,TGTGCCAGCAGCCTCGAGGGGGTCGGTAAACTGTTTTTT,TRBJ1-4,TRBV28,-,13,once
CASSQDRCRGSYEQYF,TGCGCCAGCAGCCAAGATCGTTGTCGGGGTTCCTACGAGCAGTACTTC,TRBJ2-7,TRBV4-1,-,16,few
CASSRGRGVYGYTF,TGTGCCAGCAGCCGGGGCAGGGGTGTCTATGGCTACACCTTC,TRBJ1-2,TRBV5-6,-,14,-
CASSPSPIASETQYF,TGTGCCAGCTCACCAAGTCCGATAGCCTCCGAGACCCAGTACTTC,TRBJ2-5,TRBV18,-,15,-
CASSLDGGANGYTF,TGCGCCAGCAGCTTGGATGGGGGCGCAAATGGCTACACCTTC,TRBJ1-2,TRBV5-1,-,14,-
CASSLGTSGVNEQFF,TGTGCCAGCAGCTTAGGGACTAGCGGGGTTAATGAGCAGTTCTTC,TRBJ2-1,TRBV11-3,TRBD2,15,-
CASSSKGFGVMGNQPQHF,TGTGCCAGCAGTTCAAAGGGATTCGGGGTAATGGGCAATCAGCCCCAGCATTTT,TRBJ1-5,TRBV27,-,18,-